Listed below are T cell receptor beta chains from one sample, sequenced in a study of T cells in Graves' hyperthyroidism and ophthalmopathy. TCRdb reprocessed the multiplex PCR reads with MiXCR, giving one entry per CDR3 protein. Counted here are approximately 620,000 distinct CDR3 sequences, around 13% occurring once; the ten biggest clones make up 5.8%. Sequencing input: blood. These receptors were collected from a woman between 25 and 40 years old with Graves' hyperthyroidism that later progressed to Graves' ophthalmopathy. Both conserved end residues are part of each CDR3. D genes are given only for firm matches. Size is omitted from some rows. Given values are once, few, many or a class for expanded clones.

CDR3 DNA: TGTGCCAGCAGCTTGTACTCCTTAGGGTCTGATGTCGTATACAATGAGCAGTTCTTC; CDR3 protein: CASSLYSLGSDVVYNEQFF; D gene: .; CDR3 length: 19; clone size: many; J gene: TRBJ2-1; V gene: TRBV5-5
CDR3 DNA: TGTGCCAGCAGCTTAATGCACAGCACAGATACGCAGTATTTT; CDR3 protein: CASSLMHSTDTQYF; D gene: .; CDR3 length: 14; clone size: many; J gene: TRBJ2-3; V gene: TRBV7-8
CDR3 DNA: TGTGCCAGCAGCCAAGATCCTACGGATCAGCCCCAGCATTTT; CDR3 protein: CASSQDPTDQPQHF; D gene: .; CDR3 length: 14; clone size: .; J gene: TRBJ1-5; V gene: TRBV3-1
CDR3 DNA: TGCGCCAGCAGGTCCGGGACCACCCCCGGGGCCAACGTCCTGACTTTC; CDR3 protein: CASRSGTTPGANVLTF; D gene: .; CDR3 length: 16; clone size: few; J gene: TRBJ2-6; V gene: TRBV5-1
CDR3 DNA: TGTGCCAGCAGTGTAGCGGGAAGCTCCTACGAGCAGTACTTC; CDR3 protein: CASSVAGSSYEQYF; D gene: TRBD2; CDR3 length: 14; clone size: many; J gene: TRBJ2-7; V gene: TRBV28
CDR3 DNA: TGTGCCATCAGTGAGCCCCTGGCTGAAGCTTTCTTT; CDR3 protein: CAISEPLAEAFF; D gene: .; CDR3 length: 12; clone size: many; J gene: TRBJ1-1; V gene: TRBV10-3
CDR3 DNA: TGTGCCACCAGTGACCCCCCTAACTACAATGAGCAGTTCTTC; CDR3 protein: CATSDPPNYNEQFF; D gene: .; CDR3 length: 14; clone size: .; J gene: TRBJ2-1; V gene: TRBV24-1
CDR3 DNA: TGTGCCAGCAGCGAGACAGCCCGGGGAGAGACCCAGTACTTC; CDR3 protein: CASSETARGETQYF; D gene: .; CDR3 length: 14; clone size: .; J gene: TRBJ2-5; V gene: TRBV5-8
CDR3 DNA: TGTGCCAGCAGCTTCCAAGGACAGGGGAACCAGCCCCAGCATTTT; CDR3 protein: CASSFQGQGNQPQHF; D gene: TRBD1; CDR3 length: 15; clone size: many; J gene: TRBJ1-5; V gene: TRBV7-9
CDR3 DNA: TGTGCCAGCGGAAGACTAGCGGACAATGAGCAGTTCTTC; CDR3 protein: CASGRLADNEQFF; D gene: TRBD2; CDR3 length: 13; clone size: many; J gene: TRBJ2-1; V gene: TRBV9
CDR3 DNA: TGTGCCAGCAGTTTAGTGAGATTTGAGACCCAGTACTTC; CDR3 protein: CASSLVRFETQYF; D gene: .; CDR3 length: 13; clone size: .; J gene: TRBJ2-5; V gene: TRBV27
CDR3 DNA: TGCAGCGTAAAGTCCCCGGACAGGTTAAATGAGCAGTTCTTC; CDR3 protein: CSVKSPDRLNEQFF; D gene: TRBD1; CDR3 length: 14; clone size: many; J gene: TRBJ2-1; V gene: TRBV29-1
CDR3 DNA: TGTGCCAGCACTGAAGGTCTCAATCAGCCCCAGCATTTT; CDR3 protein: CASTEGLNQPQHF; D gene: .; CDR3 length: 13; clone size: many; J gene: TRBJ1-5; V gene: TRBV2
CDR3 DNA: TGTGCCTGGAGTGTCGGGGGGCGCCCCGGGGAGCTGTTTTTT; CDR3 protein: CAWSVGGRPGELFF; D gene: .; CDR3 length: 14; clone size: few; J gene: TRBJ2-2; V gene: TRBV30
CDR3 DNA: TGTGCCAGCAGCTTACTAACCTTCGGACAGGGGGCAACTGAAGCTTTCTTT; CDR3 protein: CASSLLTFGQGATEAFF; D gene: TRBD1; CDR3 length: 17; clone size: .; J gene: TRBJ1-1; V gene: TRBV7-9
CDR3 DNA: TGCGCCAGCAGCCAAGGGTTCGGGGGTGGACAGCCCCAGCATTTT; CDR3 protein: CASSQGFGGGQPQHF; D gene: .; CDR3 length: 15; clone size: few; J gene: TRBJ1-5; V gene: TRBV4-1
CDR3 DNA: TGTGCCAGCAGCAGCCACCCCTCCTACGAGCAGTACTTC; CDR3 protein: CASSSHPSYEQYF; D gene: .; CDR3 length: 13; clone size: many; J gene: TRBJ2-7; V gene: TRBV6-1
CDR3 DNA: TGTGCCAGCAGCTCTTATACAGGGGTCTATGGCTACACCTTC; CDR3 protein: CASSSYTGVYGYTF; D gene: TRBD1; CDR3 length: 14; clone size: many; J gene: TRBJ1-2; V gene: TRBV11-2
CDR3 DNA: TGTGCCAGCAGTTTGTGGGCCAGCGGGCAGTACTTC; CDR3 protein: CASSLWASGQYF; D gene: .; CDR3 length: 12; clone size: many; J gene: TRBJ2-7; V gene: TRBV6-2/TRBV6-3
CDR3 DNA: TGCAGTGCTGGGTTGGGATTCCTTTACAATGAGCAGTTCTTC; CDR3 protein: CSAGLGFLYNEQFF; D gene: .; CDR3 length: 14; clone size: .; J gene: TRBJ2-1; V gene: TRBV20-1
CDR3 DNA: TGTGCCAGCGGTGAAACTAGCGGGAACTACAATGAGCAGTTCTTC; CDR3 protein: CASGETSGNYNEQFF; D gene: TRBD2; CDR3 length: 15; clone size: .; J gene: TRBJ2-1; V gene: TRBV6-1
CDR3 DNA: TGTGCCAGCAGTCGATGGGGAGAGACCCAGTACTTC; CDR3 protein: CASSRWGETQYF; D gene: .; CDR3 length: 12; clone size: many; J gene: TRBJ2-5; V gene: TRBV6-1
CDR3 DNA: TGTGCCAGCAGCCAAGAAACGGGACAAGAGACCCAGTACTTC; CDR3 protein: CASSQETGQETQYF; D gene: .; CDR3 length: 14; clone size: many; J gene: TRBJ2-5; V gene: TRBV3-1
CDR3 DNA: TGCGCCAGCAGCCAATCCGGGACAGAAAAATCTCCCCTCCACTTT; CDR3 protein: CASSQSGTEKSPLHF; D gene: TRBD1; CDR3 length: 15; clone size: .; J gene: TRBJ1-6; V gene: TRBV5-1
CDR3 DNA: TGTGCCAGCAGCGAACTGGGGGGAAACACCGGGGAGCTGTTTTTT; CDR3 protein: CASSELGGNTGELFF; D gene: .; CDR3 length: 15; clone size: many; J gene: TRBJ2-2; V gene: TRBV7-9
CDR3 DNA: TGTGCCAGCAGCTTGGGGTTGGCAGGGGCGGCAGAGACCCAGTACTTC; CDR3 protein: CASSLGLAGAAETQYF; D gene: .; CDR3 length: 16; clone size: many; J gene: TRBJ2-5; V gene: TRBV7-9
CDR3 DNA: TGTGCCAGCAGCCCCCGGATCGGGGAGCTGTTTTTT; CDR3 protein: CASSPRIGELFF; D gene: .; CDR3 length: 12; clone size: many; J gene: TRBJ2-2; V gene: TRBV11-3
CDR3 DNA: TGCGCCAGCAGCTCATTACAGGGGGCGCAGAACGAGCAGTACTTC; CDR3 protein: CASSSLQGAQNEQYF; D gene: TRBD1; CDR3 length: 15; clone size: few; J gene: TRBJ2-7; V gene: TRBV5-1
CDR3 DNA: TGTGCCAGTATCGAAAAGCTTCTCAGCACCATATATTTT; CDR3 protein: CASIEKLLSTIYF; D gene: .; CDR3 length: 13; clone size: .; J gene: TRBJ1-3; V gene: TRBV19
CDR3 DNA: TGTGCCAGCAGCACCGACGGACAGGGCTTCACTGAAGCTTTCTTT; CDR3 protein: CASSTDGQGFTEAFF; D gene: TRBD1; CDR3 length: 15; clone size: many; J gene: TRBJ1-1; V gene: TRBV11-1
CDR3 DNA: TGTGCCAGCAGGGCAAAAAGTCTCTCTGGGGCCAACGTCCTGACTTTC; CDR3 protein: CASRAKSLSGANVLTF; D gene: .; CDR3 length: 16; clone size: many; J gene: TRBJ2-6; V gene: TRBV28
CDR3 DNA: TGTGCCAGCAGCCTTGACTACAGGGGCGTCGGACCGGAGCAGTTCTTC; CDR3 protein: CASSLDYRGVGPEQFF; D gene: TRBD1; CDR3 length: 16; clone size: .; J gene: TRBJ2-1; V gene: TRBV7-9
CDR3 DNA: TGTGCCATCAGTGAGTCGCGACTAGCGCAGGGGGAGCAGTACTTC; CDR3 protein: CAISESRLAQGEQYF; D gene: TRBD2; CDR3 length: 15; clone size: many; J gene: TRBJ2-7; V gene: TRBV10-3
CDR3 DNA: TGTGCCAGCAGCGCCCTTGGGGACAGCCCCACTAATGAGCAGTTCTTC; CDR3 protein: CASSALGDSPTNEQFF; D gene: TRBD1; CDR3 length: 16; clone size: .; J gene: TRBJ2-1; V gene: TRBV9
CDR3 DNA: TGTGCCAGCAGGCCGGGACTGCCTAATGAAAAACTGTTTTTT; CDR3 protein: CASRPGLPNEKLFF; D gene: .; CDR3 length: 14; clone size: many; J gene: TRBJ1-4; V gene: TRBV7-9
CDR3 DNA: TGTGCCAGCAGTCCCTCCGGGCCACCTCACGGGAACACCATATATTTT; CDR3 protein: CASSPSGPPHGNTIYF; D gene: .; CDR3 length: 16; clone size: .; J gene: TRBJ1-3; V gene: TRBV6-2/TRBV6-3
CDR3 DNA: TGTGCCAGCAGTCGACTAGCTCCCAGGCTCGAGCAGTACTTC; CDR3 protein: CASSRLAPRLEQYF; D gene: TRBD2; CDR3 length: 14; clone size: many; J gene: TRBJ2-7; V gene: TRBV11-1
CDR3 DNA: TGTGCCACCAGTGAGTATAAGACAGGGAGCACAGATACGCAGTATTTT; CDR3 protein: CATSEYKTGSTDTQYF; D gene: TRBD1; CDR3 length: 16; clone size: many; J gene: TRBJ2-3; V gene: TRBV24-1
CDR3 DNA: TGTGCCAGCAGCCCCACCTGGGGGGGCTCTGGAAACACCATATATTTT; CDR3 protein: CASSPTWGGSGNTIYF; D gene: .; CDR3 length: 16; clone size: .; J gene: TRBJ1-3; V gene: TRBV9
CDR3 DNA: TGCAGTGCTAGAACCAGGCCCAACACTGAAGCTTTCTTT; CDR3 protein: CSARTRPNTEAFF; D gene: .; CDR3 length: 13; clone size: .; J gene: TRBJ1-1; V gene: TRBV20-1
CDR3 DNA: TGTGCCAGCAGTTTCCCCGGGTTCACAGATACGCAGTATTTT; CDR3 protein: CASSFPGFTDTQYF; D gene: .; CDR3 length: 14; clone size: few; J gene: TRBJ2-3; V gene: TRBV28
CDR3 DNA: TGTGCCAGCAGCTCAACCCCCGGGAGACCCCACGAGCAGTACTTC; CDR3 protein: CASSSTPGRPHEQYF; D gene: .; CDR3 length: 15; clone size: few; J gene: TRBJ2-7; V gene: TRBV7-3
CDR3 DNA: TGCAGCGTTGAGAGGGGGGCGGGGGACACTGAAGCTTTCTTT; CDR3 protein: CSVERGAGDTEAFF; D gene: .; CDR3 length: 14; clone size: many; J gene: TRBJ1-1; V gene: TRBV29-1
CDR3 DNA: TGTGCCAGCAGCTTGCCGGGATTTGAAACAGATACGCAGTATTTT; CDR3 protein: CASSLPGFETDTQYF; D gene: .; CDR3 length: 15; clone size: many; J gene: TRBJ2-3; V gene: TRBV5-4
CDR3 DNA: TGTGCCAGCACCCCGCGGGACCCCGGTAACTATGGCTACACCTTC; CDR3 protein: CASTPRDPGNYGYTF; D gene: .; CDR3 length: 15; clone size: few; J gene: TRBJ1-2; V gene: TRBV6-1
CDR3 DNA: TGTGCCAGCAGCCGTGGGACTAGCGGAACCTACGAGCAGTACTTC; CDR3 protein: CASSRGTSGTYEQYF; D gene: TRBD2; CDR3 length: 15; clone size: .; J gene: TRBJ2-7; V gene: TRBV13
CDR3 DNA: TGTGCCAGCAGTGGACAGGGGGTAAATGGGGACGAGCAGTACTTC; CDR3 protein: CASSGQGVNGDEQYF; D gene: TRBD1; CDR3 length: 15; clone size: few; J gene: TRBJ2-7; V gene: TRBV6-1
CDR3 DNA: TGTGCCAGCAGTGTAGCTAGCGGGCGAGGCGATACGCAGTATTTT; CDR3 protein: CASSVASGRGDTQYF; D gene: TRBD2; CDR3 length: 15; clone size: many; J gene: TRBJ2-3; V gene: TRBV2
CDR3 DNA: TGTGCCAGCAGTCGTCGTGTGGGGGGCGGGAATGAGCAGTTCTTC; CDR3 protein: CASSRRVGGGNEQFF; D gene: .; CDR3 length: 15; clone size: many; J gene: TRBJ2-1; V gene: TRBV6-2/TRBV6-3
CDR3 DNA: TGTGCCAGCAGTGAAAGGGGTGGGCCAAATGAAAAACTGTTTTTT; CDR3 protein: CASSERGGPNEKLFF; D gene: .; CDR3 length: 15; clone size: many; J gene: TRBJ1-4; V gene: TRBV2
CDR3 DNA: TGCAGTGCAATAACACTAGCGGAAACCACAGATACGCAGTATTTT; CDR3 protein: CSAITLAETTDTQYF; D gene: TRBD2; CDR3 length: 15; clone size: .; J gene: TRBJ2-3; V gene: TRBV20-1
CDR3 DNA: TGCAGTGCTAGAGATTATGAGCGGGCCACTGTGAGGGAGCAGTTCTTC; CDR3 protein: CSARDYERATVREQFF; D gene: .; CDR3 length: 16; clone size: many; J gene: TRBJ2-1; V gene: TRBV20-1
CDR3 DNA: TGTGCCAGCAGTTGGGTAGGGGATACGCAGTATTTT; CDR3 protein: CASSWVGDTQYF; D gene: .; CDR3 length: 12; clone size: .; J gene: TRBJ2-3; V gene: TRBV6-2/TRBV6-3
CDR3 DNA: TGTGCCAGCAGCCGCGGACAGGGGGCGATTCAGCCCCAGCATTTT; CDR3 protein: CASSRGQGAIQPQHF; D gene: TRBD1; CDR3 length: 15; clone size: few; J gene: TRBJ1-5; V gene: TRBV3-1
CDR3 DNA: TGTGCCAGCAGCCCCCAACCGAACACCGGGGAGCTGTTTTTT; CDR3 protein: CASSPQPNTGELFF; D gene: .; CDR3 length: 14; clone size: many; J gene: TRBJ2-2; V gene: TRBV7-8
CDR3 DNA: TGTGCCACCAGCAGGGGGGTAATGAAGGCTGGGGCCAGCGTCCTGACTTTC; CDR3 protein: CATSRGVMKAGASVLTF; D gene: .; CDR3 length: 17; clone size: .; J gene: TRBJ2-6; V gene: TRBV15
CDR3 DNA: TGTGCCAGCAGTCGTCCCCAGCGATCTAAAGAGACCCAGTACTTC; CDR3 protein: CASSRPQRSKETQYF; D gene: .; CDR3 length: 15; clone size: many; J gene: TRBJ2-5; V gene: TRBV28
CDR3 DNA: TGTGCCAGCAGCCCCCACCCAGGCCTAGCGGGAGGTTACAATGAGCAGTTCTTC; CDR3 protein: CASSPHPGLAGGYNEQFF; D gene: TRBD2; CDR3 length: 18; clone size: many; J gene: TRBJ2-1; V gene: TRBV7-2
CDR3 DNA: TGTGCCACCAGTACTCTGGGAGGCACCGGGGAGCTGTTTTTT; CDR3 protein: CATSTLGGTGELFF; D gene: .; CDR3 length: 14; clone size: many; J gene: TRBJ2-2; V gene: TRBV24-1